The following is a T cell receptor (beta chain) sequence with its context. It lacks a known antigen. Base qualities are not at hand, and no much larger clone is one base apart. TCR CDR3 regions were amplified from genomic DNA by multiplex PCR using the deep immunoSEQ assay. Genomic DNA extracted from each cell subset was distributed evenly over all wells of several immunoSEQ 96-well plates, and each plate served as one replicate. For unsorted PBMC, about 300 ng genomic DNA, equal to around 30,000 T cell genomes, was loaded into each replicate PCR. Ten immunoSEQ deep assay plates were used to sequence unsorted PBMC genomic DNA. Purified libraries were measured with a Qubit 3.0 fluorometer, size-checked on a Bioanalyzer 2100, and measured again with the KAPA Library Quantification kit. Every immunoSEQ 96-well plate was sequenced on a separate single-read 150-cycle Illumina NextSeq 550 flow cell. The study's processing was this. The immunoSEQ output contained only junctional sequences without quality scores, so filtering could not match that applied to full-length reads. Sequences were annotated with PyIR, a Python wrapper for IgBLAST v1.9, using IMGT germline references to assign V/J genes and CDR3. Reads were filtered out if the reads had weak V/J assignments (E-value above 1e-6), no CDR3, stop codons, out-of-frame junctions, or ambiguous translated residues. A V3J clonotype was defined by an identical inferred V gene, J gene, and CDR3 amino acid sequence. Percentage overlap between repertoires was calculated by dividing the number of shared unique clonotypes by the size of the smaller repertoire. Three approaches were used to assess repertoire richness: RTK rarefaction, the Chao1 estimator, and Recon v2.1 estimates of unobserved clonotypes. The clones in this table, taken by TCRdb from immuneACCESS, are in-frame only. Not every clone is retained; where verified, under half of the shortfall comes from an unresolved V gene, and the cause of the rest is unknown. V and J calls and clone size are copied from that table; D and trimming were computed from the DNA. Counted in this sample were roughly 500,000 clones; about three quarters of them appeared once. Clones ranked in the top ten supply under 15% of the sample.

This entry belongs to a study of shared clonotypes between healthy human individuals (TCRdb year 2020). Regarding the study in general: A couple of women and a few men aged 18 to 49 years were included in the cohort. Leukapheresis yielded between about 0.8 and 9.5 billion PBMCs per donor. To estimate repertoire size and how much clonotype sharing occurs between individuals, the study deeply sequenced the blood TCR repertoires of several healthy adults. To increase sequencing depth and limit assay-specific biases, TCR repertoire library preparation and sequencing were carried out by different laboratories using diverse techniques. The research as a whole found: Pairwise subsampling indicated that sequencing depth was expected to affect the degree of clonotype sharing among donors. Because the study included a small number of donors, the genetic and exposure-history diversity represented was limited. Only blood was sampled, and tissue TCR repertoires likely differ from those in blood.

Donors were healthy HIV-negative adults with no recently reported acute infections or vaccinations. Every donor was a Caucasian adult living in Nashville, Tennessee, USA. For unsorted samples, roughly 86 million PBMCs were counted and genomic DNA was extracted with the QIAamp DNA Blood Mini kit. Blood was obtained by leukapheresis, after which PBMCs were separated by Ficoll-Histopaque density gradient centrifugation and cryopreserved in liquid nitrogen vapor phase. V is cut back by 5 bases and J by 7 bases, with 8 bases in the junction unmatched. The CDR3 numbers 14 residues from cysteine through phenylalanine. Of the read, only the CDR3 DNA is kept; its 42 bases are in frame from base 1. The germline V gene (reference sequence) gives CDR1 as MNHEY and CDR2 as SMNVEV.

The TCR comes from a middle-aged woman in good health. Some clones in this sample may be carry-over from other donors' samples. This chain joins TRBV27 to TRBJ1-5; TRBD1 agrees with 7 junctional bases. Sample: PBMCs. Here is the DNA: TGTGCCAGCAGTCCCACGACAGGGCTGCAGCCCCAGCATTTT. It translates to CASSPTTGLQPQHF.